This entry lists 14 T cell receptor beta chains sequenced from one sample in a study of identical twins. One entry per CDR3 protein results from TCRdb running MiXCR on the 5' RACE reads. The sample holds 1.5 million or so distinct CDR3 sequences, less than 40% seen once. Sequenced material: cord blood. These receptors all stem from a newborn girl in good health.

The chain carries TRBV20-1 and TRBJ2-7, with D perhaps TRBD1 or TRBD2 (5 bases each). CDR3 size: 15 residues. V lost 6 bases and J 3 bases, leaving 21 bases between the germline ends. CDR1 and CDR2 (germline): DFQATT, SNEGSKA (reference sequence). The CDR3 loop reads CSAHLVGTGHYEQYF. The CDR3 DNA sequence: TGCAGTGCCCACCTGGTAGGGACGGGTCACTACGAGCAGTACTTC.

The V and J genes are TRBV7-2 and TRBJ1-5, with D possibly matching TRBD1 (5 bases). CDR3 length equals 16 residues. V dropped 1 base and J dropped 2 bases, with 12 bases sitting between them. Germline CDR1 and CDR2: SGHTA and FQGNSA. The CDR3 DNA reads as TGTGCCAGCAGCTTAGAGTGGGACCGCCGCAATCAGCCCCAGCATTTT. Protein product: CASSLEWDRRNQPQHF.

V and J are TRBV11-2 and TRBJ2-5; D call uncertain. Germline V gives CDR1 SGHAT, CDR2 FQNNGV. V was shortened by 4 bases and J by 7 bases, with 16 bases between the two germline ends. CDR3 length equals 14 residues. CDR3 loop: CASSSPSEEVTQYF. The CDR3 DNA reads TGTGCCAGCAGCTCTCCCTCAGAGGAAGTGACCCAGTACTTC.

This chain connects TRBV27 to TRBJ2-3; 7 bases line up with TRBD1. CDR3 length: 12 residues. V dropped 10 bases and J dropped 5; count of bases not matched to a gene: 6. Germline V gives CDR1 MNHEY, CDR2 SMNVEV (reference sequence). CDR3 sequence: CAIGTARDTQYF. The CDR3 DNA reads TGTGCCATTGGGACAGCCAGAGATACGCAGTATTTT.

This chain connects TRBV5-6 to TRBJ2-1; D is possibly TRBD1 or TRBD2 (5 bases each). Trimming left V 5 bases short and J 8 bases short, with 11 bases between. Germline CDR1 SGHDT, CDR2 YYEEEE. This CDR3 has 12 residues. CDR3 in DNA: TGTGCCAGCAGTTGGGACGTCTATGAGCAGTTCTTC. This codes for CASSWDVYEQFF.

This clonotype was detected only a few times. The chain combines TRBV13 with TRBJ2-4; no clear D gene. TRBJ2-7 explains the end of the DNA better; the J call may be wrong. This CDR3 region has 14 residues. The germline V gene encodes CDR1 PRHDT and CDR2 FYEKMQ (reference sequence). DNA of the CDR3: TGTGCCAGCAGCTTAGGCCAGATTCCCTACGAGCAGTACTTC. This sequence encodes CASSLGQIPYEQYF.

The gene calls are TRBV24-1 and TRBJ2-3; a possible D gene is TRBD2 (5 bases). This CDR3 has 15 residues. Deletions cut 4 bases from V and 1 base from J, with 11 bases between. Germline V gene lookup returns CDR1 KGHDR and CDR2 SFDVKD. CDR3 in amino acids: CATSDARLRTDTQYF. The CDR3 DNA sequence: TGTGCCACCAGTGACGCCAGACTACGCACAGATACGCAGTATTTT.

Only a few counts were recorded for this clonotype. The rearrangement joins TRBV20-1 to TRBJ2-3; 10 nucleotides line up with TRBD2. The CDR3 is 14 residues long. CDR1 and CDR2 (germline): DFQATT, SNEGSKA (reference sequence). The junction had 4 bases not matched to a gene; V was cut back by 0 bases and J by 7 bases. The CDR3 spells CSAREAGGPNTQYF. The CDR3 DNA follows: TGCAGTGCTAGAGAAGCGGGGGGGCCAAATACGCAGTATTTT.

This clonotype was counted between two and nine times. CDR3 bases: TGTGCCAGCAGTTCATGGACAGGCCATCAGCCCCAGCATTTT. Translated, it gives CASSSWTGHQPQHF. The rearrangement uses TRBV12-3 or TRBV12-4 and TRBJ1-5, with TRBD1 matching 7 bases. This CDR3 is 14 amino acids long. The ends lost 4 bases at V and 5 bases at J; junction bases unmatched: 5.

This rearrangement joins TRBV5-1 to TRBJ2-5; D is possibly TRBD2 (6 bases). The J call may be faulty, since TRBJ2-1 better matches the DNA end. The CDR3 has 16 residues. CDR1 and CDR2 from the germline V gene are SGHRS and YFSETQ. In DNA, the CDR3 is TGCGCCAGCAGCTTAGTTCCAGGAGGGTACCAAGAGACCCAGTTCTTC. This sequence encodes CASSLVPGGYQETQFF.

The CDR3 spells CAISERGVTGELFF. The CDR3 DNA follows: TGTGCCATCAGTGAGAGGGGCGTTACCGGGGAGCTGTTTTTT. The chain joins TRBV10-3 to TRBJ2-2; possibly TRBD1 for D (5 bases). CDR3 length equals 14 residues. The germline V gene has CDR1 ENHRY and CDR2 SYGVKD. V was trimmed by 2 bases and J by 5 bases, leaving 9 bases between them.

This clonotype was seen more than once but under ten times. In DNA, the CDR3 is TGCGCCAGCAGCCCGTTGACAGAGACCATGGTCGAGACCCAGTACTTC. Its translation is CASSPLTETMVETQYF. V is TRBV5-1 and J is TRBJ2-5; maybe TRBD1 (5 bases). V was trimmed by 4 bases and J by 5 bases, leaving 21 bases between them. CDR1 is SGHRS and CDR2 is YFSETQ in the germline V gene. This CDR3 spans 16 amino acids.

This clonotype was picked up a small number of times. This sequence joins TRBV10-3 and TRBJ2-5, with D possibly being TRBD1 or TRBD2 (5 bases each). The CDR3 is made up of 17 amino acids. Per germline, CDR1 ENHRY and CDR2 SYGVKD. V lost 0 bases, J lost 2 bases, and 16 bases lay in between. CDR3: CAISESKWGSGQETQYF. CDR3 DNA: TGTGCCATCAGTGAGTCGAAATGGGGGTCGGGGCAAGAGACCCAGTACTTC.

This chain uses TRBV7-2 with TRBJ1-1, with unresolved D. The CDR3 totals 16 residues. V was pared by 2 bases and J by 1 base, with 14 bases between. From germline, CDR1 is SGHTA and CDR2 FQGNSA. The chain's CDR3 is CASSLYYGGRNTEAFF. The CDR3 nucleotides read TGTGCCAGCAGCTTATATTACGGCGGGAGGAACACTGAAGCTTTCTTT.